This T cell receptor beta chain was sequenced in a study of CD8+CD57+ T cells in acquired aplastic anemia. Study-level results: In common between the patients and the controls were twenty-nine CD8+ CDR3 sequences.

This CDR3 has 16 amino acids. V shed 6 bases, J shed 1 base, and the junction held 9 bases outside the gene matches. Germline lookup yields CDR1 SGHAT and CDR2 FQNNGV. For CDR3 and TCR beta VDJ profiling, genomic DNA was the template used. Each CDR3 protein is one row after TCRdb ran MiXCR on the reads. The sample shows some 280,000 distinct CDR3 sequences, roughly half of them seen only once. In regard to this clonotype: Antigen unknown.

V usage is TRBV11-2 and J usage is TRBJ1-1; 9 bases align to TRBD1. This TCR derives from a human donor with severe aplastic anemia or a healthy control (not recorded which). Sequenced material: sorted CD4+, CD8+, or CD8+CD57+ T cells (not recorded which) from PBMCs. The CDR3 protein is CASSLGQGEWNTEAFF. DNA of the CDR3: TGTGCCAGCAGTTTGGGACAGGGAGAATGGAACACTGAAGCTTTCTTT.